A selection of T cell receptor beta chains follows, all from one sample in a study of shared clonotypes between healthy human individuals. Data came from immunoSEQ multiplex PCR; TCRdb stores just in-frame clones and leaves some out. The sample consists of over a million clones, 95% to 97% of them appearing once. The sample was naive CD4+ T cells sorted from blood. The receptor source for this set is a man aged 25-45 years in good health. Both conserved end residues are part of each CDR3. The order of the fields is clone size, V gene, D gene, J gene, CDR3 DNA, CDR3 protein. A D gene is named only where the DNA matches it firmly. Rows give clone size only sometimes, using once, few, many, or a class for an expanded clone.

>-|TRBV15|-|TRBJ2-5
TGTGCCACCAGCAGAGGTCTACTAAACCAAGAGACCCAGTACTTC
CATSRGLLNQETQYF
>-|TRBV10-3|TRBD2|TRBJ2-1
TGTGCCACCAGGGGCGGGAGGACCCTTTTCTACAATGAGCAGTTCTTC
CATRGGRTLFYNEQFF
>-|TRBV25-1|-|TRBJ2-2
TGTGCCAGCAGTGGGACTTGGACCGGGGAGCTGTTTTTT
CASSGTWTGELFF
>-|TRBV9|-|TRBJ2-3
TGTGCCAGCAGCGTAGTGTGGGAGAGGTCACAAGATACGCAGTATTTT
CASSVVWERSQDTQYF
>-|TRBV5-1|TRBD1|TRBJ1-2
TGCGCCAGCAGTATCGACAGGGAGTATGGCTACACCTTC
CASSIDREYGYTF
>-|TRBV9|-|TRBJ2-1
TGTGCCAGCAGCGTAGCCCCAGGCGGGAACCACAATGAGCAGTTCTTC
CASSVAPGGNHNEQFF
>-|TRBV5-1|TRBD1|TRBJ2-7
TGCGCCAGCAGGCCCGGGACAGGGGTCGGCGAGCAGTACTTC
CASRPGTGVGEQYF
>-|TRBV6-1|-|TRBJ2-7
TGTGCCAGCGGAGGGGGCCCCGCCTACGAGCAGTACTTC
CASGGGPAYEQYF
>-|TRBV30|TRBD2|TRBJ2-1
TGTGCCTGGACCTCCCTAGCGGGAGGCCCAGGGGAGCAGTTCTTC
CAWTSLAGGPGEQFF
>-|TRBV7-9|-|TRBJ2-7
TGTGCCAGCAGCTTAGAATACTCCTACGAGCAGTACTTC
CASSLEYSYEQYF
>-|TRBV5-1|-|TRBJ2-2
TGCGCCAGCAGCTCCCCGGTAGGGGAAGGCACCGGGGAGCTGTTTTTT
CASSSPVGEGTGELFF
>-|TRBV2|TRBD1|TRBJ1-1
TGTGCCAGCAGTGAAGGTTTGGGACAGCGGTACACTGAAGCTTTCTTT
CASSEGLGQRYTEAFF
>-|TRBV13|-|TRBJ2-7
TGTGCCAGCAGCACCCTCGACAGGACTACGAGACAGTACTTC
CASSTLDRTTRQYF
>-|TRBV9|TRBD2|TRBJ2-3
TGTGCCAGCAGCGTGGGGACTAGTAGTGTCTCAGATACGCAGTATTTT
CASSVGTSSVSDTQYF
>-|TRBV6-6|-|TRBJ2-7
TGTGCCAGCAGTTACCTGGCCGAGCAGTACTTC
CASSYLAEQYF
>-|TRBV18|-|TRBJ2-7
TGTGCCAGCTCACCCGCCCTGACCTACGAGCAGTACTTC
CASSPALTYEQYF
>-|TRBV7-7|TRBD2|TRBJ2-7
TGTGCTAGCAGCTTAGCCCCGGGAGGGACCTACGAGCAGTACTTC
CASSLAPGGTYEQYF
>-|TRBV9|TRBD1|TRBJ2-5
TGTGCCAGCAGCGTAGAGCAGGGGGCATGGGAGACCCAGTACTTC
CASSVEQGAWETQYF
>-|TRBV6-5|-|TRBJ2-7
TGTGCCAGCAGCAAAACTAGGGACGAGCAGTACTTC
CASSKTRDEQYF
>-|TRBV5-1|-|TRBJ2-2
TGCGCCAGCAGCTTGGCCCCCAACACCGGGGAGCTGTTTTTT
CASSLAPNTGELFF
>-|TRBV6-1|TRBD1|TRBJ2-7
TGTGCCAGCAGGGGGACAGGGGCTTACGAGCAGTACTTC
CASRGTGAYEQYF
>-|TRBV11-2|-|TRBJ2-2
TGTGCCAGCAGCTCGACAGAGACCACCGGGGAGCTGTTTTTT
CASSSTETTGELFF
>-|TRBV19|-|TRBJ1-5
TGTGCCACTAGGGGAGGGAGTCAGCCCCAGCATTTT
CATRGGSQPQHF
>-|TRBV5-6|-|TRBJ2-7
TGTGCCAGCCCCCCTGGGGACTACGAGCAGTACTTC
CASPPGDYEQYF
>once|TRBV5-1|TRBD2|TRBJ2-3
TGCGCCAGCAGCTTGGGACTAGCGGCTTTTTCGGATACGCAGTATTTT
CASSLGLAAFSDTQYF
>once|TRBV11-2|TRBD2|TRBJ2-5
TGTGCCAGCAGCCCCCGAACGGGAGGGCGCCAAGAGACCCAGTACTTC
CASSPRTGGRQETQYF
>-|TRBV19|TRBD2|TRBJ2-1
TGTGCCAGTAGAAAGGCGGGAGGGGCCGATGAGCAGTTCTTC
CASRKAGGADEQFF
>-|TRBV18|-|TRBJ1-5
TGTGCCAGCTCATTCTTAGAGGGGGGAGGCAATCAGCCCCAGCATTTT
CASSFLEGGGNQPQHF
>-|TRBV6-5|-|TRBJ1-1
TGTGCCAGCACGCCACCAGGGAAAACTGAAGCTTTCTTT
CASTPPGKTEAFF
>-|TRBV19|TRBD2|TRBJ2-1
TGTGCCAGTAGTGGACTAGCGGAAGGGGCCACGGAGTTCTTC
CASSGLAEGATEFF
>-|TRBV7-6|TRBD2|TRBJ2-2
TGTGCCAGCAGCTTGGCGAACGGACTAGCCTTGGCCGGGGAGCTGTTTTTT
CASSLANGLALAGELFF
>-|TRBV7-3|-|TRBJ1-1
TGTGCCAGCAGCTTAACGCGCCAGGGGACCACTGAAGCTTTCTTT
CASSLTRQGTTEAFF
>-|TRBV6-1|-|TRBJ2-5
TGTGCCAGCAGTGAAGCGGGGGGTTGGGAGACCCAGTACTTC
CASSEAGGWETQYF